These T cell receptor beta chains were read from a single sample in a study of T cell responses to AZD1222 COVID-19 vaccine. Sequencing used immunoSEQ multiplex PCR; TCRdb keeps in-frame clones, though not all of them. The sample consists of 95,000 to 150,000 clones, roughly 90% of them appearing once. This specimen was peripheral blood, taken on day 0 of AZD1222 vaccination. The receptors here all came from an adult in good health. The CDR3 runs from the conserved cysteine through the conserved F or W. A D gene is named only where the DNA matches it firmly. A clone size is listed for some rows: how often the clone was seen (once, few, many), or a class if it is expanded.

j_call,clone_size,v_call,cdr3_length,d_call,cdr3_aa,cdr3_nt
TRBJ1-3,-,TRBV18,14,TRBD1,CASSPGQGANTIYF,TGTGCCAGCTCACCGGGACAGGGAGCAAACACCATATATTTT
TRBJ1-4,once,TRBV4-2,17,-,CASSKDNTLPTNEKLFF,TGTGCCAGCAGCAAAGACAACACCCTCCCAACTAATGAAAAACTGTTTTTT
TRBJ1-5,-,TRBV3-1/TRBV3-2,16,-,CASSQEPGSGNQPQHF,TGTGCCAGCAGCCAAGAGCCAGGGTCGGGAAATCAGCCCCAGCATTTT
TRBJ2-7,-,TRBV19,16,TRBD1,CASSVRGQGQGFEQYF,TGTGCCAGTAGTGTCCGCGGCCAGGGACAGGGGTTCGAGCAGTACTTC
TRBJ1-2,few,TRBV21-1,20,-,CASSKRPKGRGAHFNYGYTF,TGTGCCAGCAGCAAAAGGCCCAAAGGCAGGGGGGCTCATTTTAACTATGGCTACACCTTC
TRBJ2-7,-,TRBV18,16,TRBD2,CASSPLLAGGRYEQYF,TGTGCCAGCTCACCTTTACTAGCGGGAGGAAGATACGAGCAGTACTTC
TRBJ2-2,once,TRBV5-1,16,TRBD1,CASSLQPGQVTGELFF,TGCGCCAGCAGCTTACAACCGGGACAGGTGACCGGGGAGCTGTTTTTT
TRBJ1-2,-,TRBV6-5,12,-,CASSEVGDGYTF,TGTGCCAGCAGCGAGGTGGGAGATGGCTACACCTTC
TRBJ1-5,-,TRBV6-5,13,-,CASSHRDHGPQHF,TGTGCCAGCAGTCACCGGGACCACGGGCCCCAGCATTTT
TRBJ2-3,-,TRBV3-1/TRBV3-2,20,TRBD2,CASSQGQLAGVAPLPDTQYF,TGTGCCAGCAGCCAAGGTCAACTAGCGGGAGTGGCCCCCCTCCCAGATACGCAGTATTTT
TRBJ2-4,few,TRBV12-3/TRBV12-4,11,-,CASSSRHIQYF,TGTGCCAGCAGTTCCCGTCACATTCAGTACTTC
TRBJ2-2,-,TRBV19,22,TRBD2,CASSIGPAYPGREGFNTGELFF,TGTGCCAGTAGTATAGGCCCGGCCTACCCCGGGCGGGAGGGCTTTAACACCGGGGAGCTGTTTTTT
TRBJ2-2,-,TRBV7-6,18,TRBD2,CASTRMRMAGGYNGELFF,TGTGCCAGCACCCGTATGCGGATGGCGGGAGGGTATAACGGGGAGCTGTTTTTT
TRBJ1-2,once,TRBV28,12,-,CASSSQSYGYTF,TGTGCCAGCAGTTCTCAGTCCTATGGCTACACCTTC
TRBJ2-5,-,TRBV11-2,17,TRBD1,CASSLSGQTGLWETQYF,TGTGCCAGCAGCTTATCGGGACAGACCGGGTTGTGGGAGACCCAGTACTTC
TRBJ2-5,-,TRBV20-1,17,TRBD2,CSASGPGLAGGSETQYF,TGCAGTGCTAGTGGGCCCGGACTAGCGGGAGGATCCGAGACCCAGTACTTC
TRBJ2-5,-,TRBV19,16,TRBD1,CASSRVWTGTQETQYF,TGTGCCAGTAGTAGAGTATGGACAGGTACGCAAGAGACCCAGTACTTC
TRBJ1-1,-,TRBV11-3,14,TRBD1,CASSFTGGATEAFF,TGTGCCAGCAGCTTTACAGGGGGCGCAACTGAAGCTTTCTTT
TRBJ1-1,-,TRBV24-1,12,-,CATSLGNTEAFF,TGTGCCACCAGTCTGGGTAACACTGAAGCTTTCTTT
TRBJ2-7,-,TRBV5-1,15,-,CASSLRGGIGYEQYF,TGCGCCAGCAGCTTGAGAGGGGGAATAGGTTACGAGCAGTACTTC
TRBJ2-2,-,TRBV18,14,-,CASSWVRDTGELFF,TGTGCCAGCTCGTGGGTGAGGGACACCGGGGAGCTGTTTTTT
TRBJ2-5,-,TRBV4-1,13,-,CASSPRTEETQYF,TGCGCCAGCAGCCCGCGGACAGAAGAGACCCAGTACTTC
TRBJ2-1,-,TRBV29-1,14,-,CSVGPWDDYNEQFF,TGCAGCGTTGGGCCGTGGGACGACTACAATGAGCAGTTCTTC
TRBJ2-7,-,TRBV9,17,-,CASSVAGSSYGYYEQYF,TGTGCCAGCAGCGTAGCCGGGAGTTCCTATGGCTACTACGAGCAGTACTTC
TRBJ2-7,-,TRBV28,13,TRBD1,CATTSGTVYEQYF,TGTGCCACGACCTCCGGGACAGTCTACGAGCAGTACTTC
TRBJ2-7,-,TRBV5-5,14,-,CASTWGSAGYEQYF,TGTGCCAGCACCTGGGGCTCGGCTGGCTACGAGCAGTACTTC
TRBJ1-1,-,TRBV27,14,-,CASSLQHMNTEAFF,TGTGCCAGCAGTCTGCAGCACATGAACACTGAAGCTTTCTTT
TRBJ2-7,-,TRBV7-6,15,-,CASSFILGPADEQYF,TGTGCCAGCAGCTTCATTTTAGGTCCTGCCGACGAGCAGTACTTC
TRBJ2-1,-,TRBV14,13,-,CASSQDWQGGQFF,TGTGCCAGCAGCCAAGATTGGCAGGGGGGGCAGTTCTTC
TRBJ1-4,once,TRBV5-6,13,-,CASSWAPNEKLFF,TGTGCCAGCAGCTGGGCTCCTAATGAAAAACTGTTTTTT
TRBJ2-7,-,TRBV6-5,14,TRBD1,CASSRTGERYEQYF,TGTGCCAGCAGCCGGACAGGGGAGCGGTACGAGCAGTACTTC
TRBJ1-3,-,TRBV6-5,16,-,CASSYSAATSGNTIYF,TGTGCCAGCAGTTACTCGGCGGCTACTTCTGGAAACACCATATATTTT
TRBJ2-7,once,TRBV5-4,14,TRBD2,CASSFPGGSYEQYF,TGTGCCAGCAGCTTTCCGGGGGGTTCCTACGAGCAGTACTTC
TRBJ2-5,-,TRBV6-1,16,-,CASSEMGQAGLKTQYF,TGTGCCAGCAGTGAGATGGGTCAGGCCGGGCTGAAGACCCAGTACTTC
TRBJ1-6,-,TRBV9,14,TRBD1,CASSVAQGNSPLHF,TGTGCCAGCAGCGTAGCACAGGGGAATTCACCCCTCCACTTT